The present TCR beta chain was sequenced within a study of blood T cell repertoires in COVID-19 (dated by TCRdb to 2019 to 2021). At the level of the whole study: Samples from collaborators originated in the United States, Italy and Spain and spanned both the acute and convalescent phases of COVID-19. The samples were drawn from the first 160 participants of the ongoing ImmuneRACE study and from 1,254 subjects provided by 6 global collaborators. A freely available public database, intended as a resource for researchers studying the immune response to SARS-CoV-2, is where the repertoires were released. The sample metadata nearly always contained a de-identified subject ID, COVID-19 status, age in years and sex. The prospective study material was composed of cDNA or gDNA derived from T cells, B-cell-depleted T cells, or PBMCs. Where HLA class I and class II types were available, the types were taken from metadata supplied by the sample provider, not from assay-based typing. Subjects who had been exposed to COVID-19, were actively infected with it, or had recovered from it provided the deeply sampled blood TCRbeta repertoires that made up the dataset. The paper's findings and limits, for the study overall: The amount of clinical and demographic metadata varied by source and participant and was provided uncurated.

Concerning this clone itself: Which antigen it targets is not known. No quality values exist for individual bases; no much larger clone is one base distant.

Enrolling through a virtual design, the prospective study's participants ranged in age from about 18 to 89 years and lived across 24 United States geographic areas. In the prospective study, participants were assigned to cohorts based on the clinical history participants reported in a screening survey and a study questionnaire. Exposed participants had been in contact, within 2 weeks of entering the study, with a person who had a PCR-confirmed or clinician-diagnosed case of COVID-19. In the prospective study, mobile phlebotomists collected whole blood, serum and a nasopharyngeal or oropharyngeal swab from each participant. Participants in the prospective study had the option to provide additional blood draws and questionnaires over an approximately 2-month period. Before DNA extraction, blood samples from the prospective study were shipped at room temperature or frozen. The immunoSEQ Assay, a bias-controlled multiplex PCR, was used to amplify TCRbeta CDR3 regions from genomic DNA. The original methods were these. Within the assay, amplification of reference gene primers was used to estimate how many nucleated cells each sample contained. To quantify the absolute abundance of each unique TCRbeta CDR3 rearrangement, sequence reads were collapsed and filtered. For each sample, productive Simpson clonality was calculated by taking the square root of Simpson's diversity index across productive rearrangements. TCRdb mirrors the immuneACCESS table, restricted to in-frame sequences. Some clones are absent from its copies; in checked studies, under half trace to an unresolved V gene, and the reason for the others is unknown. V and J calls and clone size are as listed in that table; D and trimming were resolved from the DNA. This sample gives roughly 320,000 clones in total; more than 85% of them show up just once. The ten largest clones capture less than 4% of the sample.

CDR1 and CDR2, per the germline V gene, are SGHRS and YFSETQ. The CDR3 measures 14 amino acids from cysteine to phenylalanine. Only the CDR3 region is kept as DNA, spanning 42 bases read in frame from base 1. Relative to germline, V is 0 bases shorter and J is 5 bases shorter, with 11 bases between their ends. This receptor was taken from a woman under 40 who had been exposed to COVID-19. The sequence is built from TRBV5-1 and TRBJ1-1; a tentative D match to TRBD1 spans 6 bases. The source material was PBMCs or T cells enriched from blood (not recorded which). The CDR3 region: CASSLGGGRTEAFF. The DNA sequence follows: TGCGCCAGCAGCTTGGGAGGGGGACGGACTGAAGCTTTCTTT.